The 20 T cell receptor beta chains below all came from one sample that was sequenced in a study of beta chain features in type 1 diabetes. TCRB transcripts that were expressed got sequenced, as all of the isolated RNA had been reverse transcribed. The protocol was immunoSEQ multiplex PCR, while the TCRdb copy is restricted to in-frame clones and leaves out a portion. Of about 150,000 clones detected, 11% appear once; the ten largest clones hold under 2.5%. The sequenced sample consisted of central memory CD4+ T cells from blood. The receptor set was obtained from a man in his late teens or twenties in good health.

Only a few counts were recorded for this clone. The gene calls are TRBV29-1 and TRBJ1-2; TRBD1 might be the D (5 bases). Trimming shortened V by 4 bases and J by 2 bases, and 11 bases separated the two germline ends. This CDR3 is 13 amino acids long. The germline gives CDR1 SQVTM, CDR2 ANQGSEA. CDR3: CSVARGENYGYTF. The CDR3 coding sequence is TGCAGCGTTGCGCGGGGCGAGAACTATGGCTACACCTTC. Using reference TRBV29-1 and TRBJ1-2 for the parts outside the CDR3, the full variable domain is SAVISQKPSRDICQRGTSLTIQCQVDSQVTMMFWYRQQPGQSLTLIATANQGSEATYESGFVIDKFPISRPNLTFSTLTVSNMSPEDSSIYLCSVARGENYGYTFGSGTRLTVV.

The chain couples TRBV15 to TRBJ1-1; no definite D call. The CDR3 covers 13 residues. Germline CDR1 reads LNHNV; CDR2 reads YYDKDF (reference sequence). V was cut by 0 bases and J by 7 bases, with 9 bases left in between. Here the CDR3 reads CATSRDMRFEAFF. CDR3 nucleotides: TGTGCCACCAGCAGAGATATGCGCTTTGAAGCTTTCTTT.

This chain uses TRBV4-3 with TRBJ1-5, with a weak D call TRBD1 (5 bases). The CDR3 has 15 amino acids. Germline loops: CDR1 LGHNA, CDR2 YSLEER. Trimming stripped 3 bases from V and 0 bases from J, with 9 bases between. CDR3 in DNA: TGCGCCAGCAGCCAGGGCGGGGGTAGCAATCAGCCCCAGCATTTT. Protein: CASSQGGGSNQPQHF.

The chain is built from TRBV7-3 and TRBJ1-2; D remains ambiguous. Trimming took 5 bases from V and 4 from J, leaving 11 bases between them. The germline V gene encodes CDR1 SGHTA and CDR2 FQGTGA. The CDR3 has 13 residues. CDR3 region: CASSPGPSYGYTF. CDR3 in DNA: TGTGCCAGCAGCCCCGGACCGAGCTATGGCTACACCTTC.

This clone has just a few counts. The DNA for the CDR3 is TGTGCCAGTAGTACCTCCGGGACAGGGATGTACGAGCAGTACTTC. As protein: CASSTSGTGMYEQYF. The V gene is TRBV19, the J gene TRBJ2-7, with TRBD1 identical over 9 bases. Germline V gene lookup returns CDR1 LNHDA and CDR2 SQIVND (reference sequence). CDR3 length: 15 residues. Unmatched junction bases numbered 8, after V lost 4 bases and J lost 4 bases.

This clone was detected only a few times. CDR3 amino acids: CASSPPGTGINGYTF. The CDR3 DNA reads TGTGCCAGCAGCCCACCCGGGACAGGGATAAATGGCTACACCTTC. V is TRBV7-9 and J is TRBJ1-2; 9 bases agree with TRBD1. The V gene's germline CDR1 is SEHNR and CDR2 FQNEAQ (reference sequence). CDR3 size: 15 residues. V lost 5 bases, J lost 6 bases, and 10 bases stayed unmatched.

There are a few counts of this clone. The J gene is TRBJ2-5, the V gene TRBV7-2; D not certain. The V end was cut by 3 bases, the J end by 5 bases, with 10 bases between. CDR1 and CDR2 from the germline V gene are SGHTA and FQGNSA. The CDR3 runs to 13 residues. CDR3 DNA: TGTGCCAGCAGCTTCGAAACCCGGGAGACCCAGTACTTC. Protein: CASSFETRETQYF.

The chain recombines TRBV9 with TRBJ2-7, with D unresolved. The length of the CDR3 is 14 residues. CDR1 is SGDLS, CDR2 YYNGEE, per germline. V lost 0 bases and J 2 bases, leaving 9 bases between the germline ends. In DNA, the CDR3 is TGTGCCAGCAGCGTAGACGCAGGTACCTACGAGCAGTACTTC. Protein: CASSVDAGTYEQYF.

Many counts were recorded for this clone. The rearrangement joins TRBV19 to TRBJ2-6, with 9 positions matching TRBD1. This CDR3 region has 14 residues. Germline-derived CDR1 and CDR2 are LNHDA and SQIVND (reference sequence). V lost 7 bases and J lost 12; bases outside the gene matches: 10. The CDR3 DNA reads as TGTGCCAGTAAGTTTGGGACAGGGACATCCGTCCTGACTTTC. It translates to CASKFGTGTSVLTF.

This clone was seen a few times. The chain uses TRBV7-6 and TRBJ2-2, with unresolved D. V lost 5 bases, J lost 0 bases, and 10 bases lay in between. Germline V gene sequence: CDR1 SGHVS, CDR2 FNYEAQ. The CDR3 runs to 15 residues. CDR3: CASSRTDANTGELFF. The CDR3 DNA sequence: TGTGCCAGCAGCCGGACGGACGCGAACACCGGGGAGCTGTTTTTT. The full variable domain, in which reference TRBV7-6 and TRBJ2-2 provide the parts outside the CDR3, is GAGVSQSPRYKVTKRGQDVALRCDPISGHVSLYWYRQALGQGPEFLTYFNYEAQQDKSGLPNDRFSAERPEGSISTLTIQRTEQRDSAMYRCASSRTDANTGELFFGEGSRLTVL.

In its sample, this clone was seen a few times. The gene calls are TRBV9 and TRBJ2-5, with TRBD1 matching 12 bases. Germline values: CDR1 SGDLS, CDR2 YYNGEE. J was trimmed by 7 bases and V by 4 bases; bases with no gene match: 5. The CDR3 is 14 residues long. CDR3 nucleotide sequence: TGTGCCAGCAGCTTCGGGACAGGGGGCGGGACCCAGTACTTC. It yields the protein CASSFGTGGGTQYF.

This clone was picked up a small number of times. The sample has other DNA sequences that encode this CDR3 too. The rearrangement joins TRBV29-1 to TRBJ1-1; 7 bases match TRBD1. V lost 5 bases and J lost 0; bases outside the gene matches: 3. Germline V CDR1 and CDR2: SQVTM, ANQGSEA. The CDR3 spans 13 residues. In DNA, the CDR3 is TGCAGCGTTACGGGACAGCTGAACACTGAAGCTTTCTTT. This translates into CSVTGQLNTEAFF.

This clone was seen a handful of times. This chain joins TRBV11-3 and TRBJ2-3, with a possible D match to TRBD2 (6 bases). From germline, CDR1 is SGHNT and CDR2 YENEEA. V was clipped by 2 bases and J by 14 bases, with 14 bases between them. The CDR3 is made up of 12 amino acids. The CDR3 protein is CASSLSTGTSYF. CDR3 nucleotide sequence: TGTGCCAGCAGCTTAAGTACCGGGACTTCGTATTTT.

The table lists this clone with a few counts. The chain couples TRBV13 to TRBJ1-2; D unresolved. Trimming stripped 4 bases from V and 2 bases from J, with 14 bases between. Per the germline V gene, CDR1 is PRHDT and CDR2 is FYEKMQ (reference sequence). The CDR3 loop spans 15 amino acids. The CDR3 reads CASSSTKLRNYGYTF. The CDR3 nucleotides read TGTGCCAGCAGCTCAACGAAACTGCGAAACTATGGCTACACCTTC.

The V and J genes are TRBV18 and TRBJ2-2, with 7 bases identical to TRBD1. The CDR3 sequence is 14 residues long. Losses at the gene ends were 2 bases for V and 7 bases for J; bases not matched to a gene: 4. Germline V CDR1 and CDR2: KGHSH, LQKENI. The CDR3 spells CASSPTGVSGELFF. CDR3 coding DNA: TGTGCCAGCTCACCAACAGGGGTCAGCGGGGAGCTGTTTTTT. Together with reference TRBV18 and TRBJ2-2, the CDR3 gives the full variable domain: NAGVMQNPRHLVRRRGQEARLRCSPMKGHSHVYWYRQLPEEGLKFMVYLQKENIIDESGMPKERFSAEFPKEGPSILRIQQVVRGDSAAYFCASSPTGVSGELFFGEGSRLTVL.

This clone occurred many times. This chain uses TRBV7-2 with TRBJ1-2; TRBD1 matches at 8 bases. Trimming at V came to 8 bases and at J to 8 bases, leaving 16 bases not matched to a gene. This CDR3 comprises 15 residues. Germline V CDR1 and CDR2: SGHTA, FQGNSA. The DNA for the CDR3 is TGTGCCAGCGGCGGACAGGGATGGGTCCTGGGCGGCTACACCTTC. As protein: CASGGQGWVLGGYTF.

The gene calls are TRBV30 and TRBJ1-3; D unresolved. V was shortened by 0 bases and J by 1 base, with 7 bases between the two germline ends. This CDR3 has 14 residues. CDR1 is GTSNPN and CDR2 is SVGIG in the germline V gene (reference sequence). The CDR3 DNA sequence: TGTGCCTGGAGTGTTTCAAGGTCTGGAAACACCATATATTTT. Protein: CAWSVSRSGNTIYF.

This clone was observed a few times. In the same sample, other DNA sequences code for this CDR3. In nucleotides, the CDR3 is TGCAGCGTTGAAGGCTTCGGATATGGCTACACCTTC. Protein product: CSVEGFGYGYTF. V gene TRBV29-1 combines with J gene TRBJ1-2; D is unresolved. CDR1 and CDR2 from the germline V gene are SQVTM and ANQGSEA. Trimming removed 1 base at V and 5 bases at J, with 8 bases between. The CDR3 is 12 residues long.

CDR3 bases: TGCAGTTTCGGGCGCGGGGAGACCCAGTACTTC. Protein: CSFGRGETQYF. This chain links TRBV20-1 with TRBJ2-5, with a possible D match to TRBD2 (5 bases). The CDR3 contains 11 residues. Germline CDR1 and CDR2: DFQATT and SNEGSKA (reference sequence). The V gene lost 8 bases and the J gene lost 5 bases, with 12 bases spanning the gap.

This clone was seen only a few times. Compared with germline, one end of the junction differs, possibly owing to a read error. The rearrangement uses TRBV7-7 and TRBJ2-5; 10 bases align to TRBD2. The germline gives CDR1 SSHAT, CDR2 FNYEAQ (reference sequence). This CDR3 contains 17 residues. CDR3 sequence: CASSRLGLAAEGETQYF. The CDR3 DNA reads TGTGCTAGCAGCCGGCTAGGACTAGCGGCAGAAGGGGAGACCCAGTACTTC.